In this sample, the clone carrying this TCR beta chain turned up many times. Germline CDR1 reads WNHNN; CDR2 reads SYGVQD (reference sequence). Trimming at V came to 5 bases and at J to 5 bases, leaving 12 bases not matched to a gene. CDR3 length: 16 residues. Newly diagnosed patients aged 18 to 65 had hyperthyroidism of under 2 months' duration. Patients with uncontrolled infections, other autoimmune diseases, pregnancy or lactation were excluded. Thyroid ultrasound and orbital computed tomography, with clinical symptoms and serum thyroxine and TRAb, informed diagnoses. Extraction of PBMCs used 10 ml of fresh peripheral blood. The data derive from a study of T cells in Graves' hyperthyroidism and ophthalmopathy. Authors of the study amplified TCR beta CDR3 regions from RNA transcripts. First-round RT-PCR with HTBI primers amplified the TCR CDR3 region. TCRdb independently ran MiXCR on the multiplex PCR reads; one entry per CDR3 protein. Of approximately 370,000 distinct CDR3 sequences in the sample, 15% were seen once.

This receptor was identified in a woman in her twenties or thirties with Graves' hyperthyroidism. This chain connects TRBV10-1 to TRBJ2-1, with 7 bases identical to TRBD1. The sample comprised blood. In nucleotides, the CDR3 is TGCGCCAGCAGTCCCGCCGGGACCCAGGGGGACAATGAGCAGTTCTTC. Its protein product is CASSPAGTQGDNEQFF.